Below are 18 T cell receptor beta chains sequenced from a single sample in a study of cytomegalovirus exposure and HLA in healthy donors. PCR used 60 Vbeta primers and 13 Jbeta primers. Some clones are missing from TCRdb's copy, which holds only in-frame ones; the method was immunoSEQ multiplex PCR. The table has 130,000 or so clones, around three quarters seen once. The sequenced material came from PBMCs. The receptors here all came from a woman aged 40-49 years in good health and CMV-seronegative.

This chain connects TRBV11-2 to TRBJ1-2, with no clear D. Germline V gives CDR1 SGHAT, CDR2 FQNNGV. There are 13 residues in the CDR3. Trimming shortened V by 2 bases and J by 3 bases, and 7 bases separated the two germline ends. In nucleotides, the CDR3 is TGTGCCAGCAGCTTACAGTTGCACTATGGCTACACCTTC. It is translated as CASSLQLHYGYTF.

The sample holds one count of this clone. V gene TRBV28 combines with J gene TRBJ2-5; tentative D call: TRBD1 (6 bases). The DNA matches TRBJ2-7 better at its end, which makes the J call doubtful. Germline CDR1 MDHEN, CDR2 SYDVKM. The CDR3 extends over 13 amino acids. CDR3 sequence reads: CASSLGGHYEQYF. For the CDR3, the DNA is TGTGCCAGCAGTTTAGGGGGACACTACGAGCAGTACTTC.

V and J are TRBV7-9 and TRBJ1-1; no reliable D call. The V gene lost 0 bases and the J gene lost 4 bases, with 9 bases spanning the gap. The CDR3 consists of 14 residues. The V gene's germline CDR1 is SEHNR and CDR2 FQNEAQ (reference sequence). The CDR3 DNA reads TGTGCCAGCAGCTTAGCGGGCATGGCCACTGAAGCTTTCTTT. This sequence encodes CASSLAGMATEAFF.

This sequence joins TRBV7-2 and TRBJ2-5; 8 bases line up with TRBD1. Germline V lookup: CDR1 SGHTA, CDR2 FQGNSA. The junction had 7 bases not matched to a gene; V was cut back by 5 bases and J by 5 bases. The CDR3 loop spans 14 amino acids. CDR3 amino acids: CASSRTGKVETQYF. In DNA form, the CDR3 reads TGTGCCAGCAGCAGGACAGGGAAGGTGGAGACCCAGTACTTC. The variable domain in full, completed from reference TRBV7-2 and TRBJ2-5, reads GAGVSQSPSNKVTEKGKDVELRCDPISGHTALYWYRQSLGQGLEFLIYFQGNSAPDKSGLPSDRFSAERTGGSVSTLTIQRTQQEDSAVYLCASSRTGKVETQYFGPGTRLLVL.

The gene calls are TRBV7-9 and TRBJ2-5, with D hard to call. This CDR3 has 12 residues. V was pared by 5 bases and J by 0 bases, with 4 bases between. Germline CDR1 SEHNR, CDR2 FQNEAQ (reference sequence). As DNA, the CDR3 is TGTGCCAGCAGCCCAGACCAAGAGACCCAGTACTTC. As protein: CASSPDQETQYF.

This chain joins TRBV9 and TRBJ1-6, with TRBD1 identical over 7 bases. Germline V gene sequence: CDR1 SGDLS, CDR2 YYNGEE. The CDR3 totals 15 residues. V lost 0 bases and J lost 4; bases outside the gene matches: 1. CDR3 residues: CASSVGTGYNSPLHF. The CDR3 DNA follows: TGTGCCAGCAGCGTAGGGACAGGATATAATTCACCCCTCCACTTT.

The chain is built from TRBV2 and TRBJ1-2; D remains ambiguous. Between the trimmed V and J ends, which lost 7 bases and 4 bases, there was a span of 10 bases. The CDR3 runs 12 residues. Germline V gives CDR1 SNHLY, CDR2 FYNNEI. This chain's CDR3 is CASNPGVYGYTF. CDR3 DNA sequence: TGTGCCAGCAATCCCGGGGTCTATGGCTACACCTTC.

The chain couples TRBV7-2 to TRBJ2-7; 14 nucleotides match TRBD2. Per the germline V gene, CDR1 is SGHTA and CDR2 is FQGNSA. Trimming cost V 4 bases and J 6 bases; bases outside gene matches: 5. There are 15 residues in the CDR3. In DNA, the CDR3 is TGTGCCAGCAGCTACCAGGGACTAGCGGGAGTCGAGCAGTACTTC. It codes for CASSYQGLAGVEQYF.

The chain is built from TRBV6-1 and TRBJ2-7; 9 bases line up with TRBD2. The CDR3 has 15 residues. V trimming: 2 bases; J trimming: 5 bases; junction bases outside the gene matches: 7. The V gene's germline CDR1 is MNHNS and CDR2 SASEGT. CDR3 region: CASSELTSGRHEQYF. CDR3 bases: TGTGCCAGCAGTGAACTGACTAGCGGACGCCACGAGCAGTACTTC.

This clone was detected only a few times. The V gene is TRBV27, the J gene TRBJ2-7, with TRBD2 matching over 7 bases. Per germline, CDR1 MNHEY and CDR2 SMNVEV (reference sequence). Trimming removed 2 bases from V and 2 bases from J; junction bases left unmatched: 6. This CDR3 contains 15 residues. The CDR3 bases are TGTGCCAGCAGTTTACTGCAAGGACTAGCCTACGAGCAGTACTTC. The encoded protein is CASSLLQGLAYEQYF.

The V call is TRBV6-1, the J call TRBJ1-1; 7 nucleotides align to TRBD1. V trimming: 6 bases; J trimming: 1 base; junction bases outside the gene matches: 5. Germline CDR1 reads MNHNS; CDR2 reads SASEGT. The CDR3 length is 14 residues. The CDR3: CASRAGGSNTEAFF. The CDR3 DNA is TGTGCCAGCAGGGCAGGGGGTTCGAACACTGAAGCTTTCTTT.

The chain combines TRBV10-1 with TRBJ2-1, with TRBD2 matching over 11 bases. The ends lost 4 bases at V and 1 base at J; junction bases unmatched: 9. Germline-derived CDR1 and CDR2 are WNHNN and SYGVQD (reference sequence). The CDR3 has 18 amino acids. The CDR3 sequence: CASSGISGRVISYNEQFF. CDR3 DNA sequence: TGCGCCAGCAGTGGCATTAGCGGGAGGGTGATATCCTACAATGAGCAGTTCTTC.

J is TRBJ1-2 and V is TRBV6-1, with D maybe TRBD1 (6 bases). The V end was cut by 5 bases, the J end by 5 bases, with 12 bases between. The CDR3 sequence is 13 residues long. Germline V gene lookup returns CDR1 MNHNS and CDR2 SASEGT. CDR3 residues: CASSTTGYYGYTF. CDR3 DNA sequence: TGTGCCAGCAGTACGACAGGATATTATGGCTACACCTTC.

Only one count was recorded for this clone. The chain carries TRBV11-2 and TRBJ2-7, with D possibly matching TRBD2 (5 bases). Trimming pared 0 bases from V and 6 bases from J, leaving 9 bases between. Germline CDR1 SGHAT, CDR2 FQNNGV. The CDR3 sequence is 13 residues long. CDR3 bases: TGTGCCAGCAGCTTAGAGGCGAGCGGCGAGCAGTACTTC. It specifies CASSLEASGEQYF.

A remark on this clone: A junction end diverges from the germline sequence, so it may reflect a read error. The J gene is TRBJ2-3, the V gene TRBV7-9; the match to TRBD2 covers 11 bases. This CDR3 is 15 amino acids long. The germline gives CDR1 SEHNR, CDR2 FQNEAQ (reference sequence). The CDR3 coding sequence is TGTTCCAGCAGCTTAGCGGGAGGGTTCACAGATACGCAGTATTTT. Amino acid sequence: CSSSLAGGFTDTQYF.

The V gene is TRBV4-1, the J gene TRBJ2-4; D gene ambiguous. Per germline, CDR1 MGHRA and CDR2 YSYEKL. This CDR3 comprises 15 residues. V shed 0 bases and J shed 0 bases, with 6 bases lying between them. The CDR3 DNA reads TGCGCCAGCAGCCAAGATTTACTAGCCAAAAACATTCAGTACTTC. It encodes CASSQDLLAKNIQYF.

V is TRBV13 and J is TRBJ2-1, with 8 nucleotides matching TRBD2. The germline V gene has CDR1 PRHDT and CDR2 FYEKMQ (reference sequence). With 5 bases clipped from V and 1 base from J, the junction kept 4 bases outside the gene matches. This CDR3 has 15 amino acids. CDR3 DNA sequence: TGTGCCAGCAGCCTCGGACTAGCTTCCTACAATGAGCAGTTCTTC. Translating gives CASSLGLASYNEQFF.

V and J are TRBV28 and TRBJ2-7; 7 bases are shared with TRBD1. The trim removed 6 bases at V and 0 bases at J, leaving 8 bases unmatched. Looked up from germline, CDR1 is MDHEN and CDR2 is SYDVKM. The CDR3 is 15 residues long. The CDR3, as DNA: TGTGCCAGCAGCTCCGACAGGGAAGGCTCCTACGAGCAGTACTTC. Protein product: CASSSDREGSYEQYF. The whole variable domain, filled in from reference TRBV28 and TRBJ2-7, reads DVKVTQSSRYLVKRTGEKVFLECVQDMDHENMFWYRQDPGLGLRLIYFSYDVKMKEKGDIPEGYSVSREKKERFSLILESASTNQTSMYLCASSSDREGSYEQYFGPGTRLTVT.